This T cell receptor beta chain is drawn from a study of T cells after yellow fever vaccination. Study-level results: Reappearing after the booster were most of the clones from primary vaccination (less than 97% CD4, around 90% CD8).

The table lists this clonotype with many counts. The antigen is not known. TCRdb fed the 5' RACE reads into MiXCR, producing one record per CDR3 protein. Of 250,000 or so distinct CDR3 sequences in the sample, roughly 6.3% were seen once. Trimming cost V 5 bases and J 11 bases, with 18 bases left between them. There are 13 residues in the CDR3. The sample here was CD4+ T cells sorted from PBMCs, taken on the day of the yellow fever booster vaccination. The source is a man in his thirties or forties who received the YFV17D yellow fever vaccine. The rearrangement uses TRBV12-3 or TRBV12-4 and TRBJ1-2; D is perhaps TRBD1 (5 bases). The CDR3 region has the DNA TGTGCCAGCAGTCCCTACGGACAAACGGGGTACACCTTC. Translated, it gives CASSPYGQTGYTF.